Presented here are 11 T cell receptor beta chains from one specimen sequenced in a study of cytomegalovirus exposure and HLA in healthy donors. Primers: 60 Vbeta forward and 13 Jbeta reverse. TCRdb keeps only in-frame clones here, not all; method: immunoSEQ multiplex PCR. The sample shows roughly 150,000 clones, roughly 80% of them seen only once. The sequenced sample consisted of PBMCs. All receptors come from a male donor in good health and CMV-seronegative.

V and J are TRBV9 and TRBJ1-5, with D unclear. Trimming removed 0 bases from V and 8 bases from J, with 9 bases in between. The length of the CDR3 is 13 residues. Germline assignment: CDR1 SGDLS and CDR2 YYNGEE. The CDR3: CASSVDSRKPQHF. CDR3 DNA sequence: TGTGCCAGCAGCGTAGACAGCCGCAAGCCCCAGCATTTT.

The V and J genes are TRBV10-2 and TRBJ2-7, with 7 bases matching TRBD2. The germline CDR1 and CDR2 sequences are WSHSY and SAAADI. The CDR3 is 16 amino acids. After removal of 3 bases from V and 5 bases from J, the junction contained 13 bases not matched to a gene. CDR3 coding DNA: TGCGCCAGCAGTGAAACCGCGGGGGAAACGAGGAACGAGCAGTACTTC. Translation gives CASSETAGETRNEQYF.

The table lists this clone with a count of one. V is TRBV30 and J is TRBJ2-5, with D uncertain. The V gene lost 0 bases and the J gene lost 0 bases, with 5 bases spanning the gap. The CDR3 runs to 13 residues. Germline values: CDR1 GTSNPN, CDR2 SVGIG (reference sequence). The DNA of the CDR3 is TGTGCCTGGAGTGTACAGTACCAAGAGACCCAGTACTTC. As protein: CAWSVQYQETQYF.

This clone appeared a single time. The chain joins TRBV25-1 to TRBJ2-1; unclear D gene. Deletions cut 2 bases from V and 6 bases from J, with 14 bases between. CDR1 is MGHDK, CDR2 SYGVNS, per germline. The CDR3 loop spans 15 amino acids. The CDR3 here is CASSETGLSSNEQFF. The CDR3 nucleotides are TGTGCCAGCAGTGAAACCGGGTTATCATCCAATGAGCAGTTCTTC.

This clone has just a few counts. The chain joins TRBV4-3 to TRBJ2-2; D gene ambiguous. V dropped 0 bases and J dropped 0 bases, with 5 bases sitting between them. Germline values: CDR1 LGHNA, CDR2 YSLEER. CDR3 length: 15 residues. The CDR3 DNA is TGCGCCAGCAGCCAAGATCCCGCGAACACCGGGGAGCTGTTTTTT. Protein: CASSQDPANTGELFF.

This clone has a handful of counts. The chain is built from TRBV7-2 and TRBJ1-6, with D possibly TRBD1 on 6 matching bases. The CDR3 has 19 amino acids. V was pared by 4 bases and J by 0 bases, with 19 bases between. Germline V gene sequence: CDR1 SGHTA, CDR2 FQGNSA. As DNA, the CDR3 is TGTGCCAGCAGCTCAACAGGGAACTTAAGGAGCTCCTATAATTCACCCCTCCACTTT. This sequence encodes CASSSTGNLRSSYNSPLHF. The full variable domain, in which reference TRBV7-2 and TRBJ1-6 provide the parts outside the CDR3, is GAGVSQSPSNKVTEKGKDVELRCDPISGHTALYWYRQSLGQGLEFLIYFQGNSAPDKSGLPSDRFSAERTGGSVSTLTIQRTQQEDSAVYLCASSSTGNLRSSYNSPLHFGNGTRLTVT.

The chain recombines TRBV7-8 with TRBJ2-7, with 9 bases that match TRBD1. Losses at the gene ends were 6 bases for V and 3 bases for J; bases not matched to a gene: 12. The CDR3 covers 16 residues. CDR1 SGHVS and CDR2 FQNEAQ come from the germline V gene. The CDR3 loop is CASSPIITGGVYEQYF. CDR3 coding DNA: TGTGCCAGCAGTCCAATAATCACAGGGGGCGTCTACGAGCAGTACTTC.

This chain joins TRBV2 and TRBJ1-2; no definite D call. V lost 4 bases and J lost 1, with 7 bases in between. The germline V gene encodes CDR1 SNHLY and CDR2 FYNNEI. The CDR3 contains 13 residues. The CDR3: CASSADNNYGYTF. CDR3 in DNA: TGTGCCAGCAGTGCTGACAATAACTATGGCTACACCTTC.

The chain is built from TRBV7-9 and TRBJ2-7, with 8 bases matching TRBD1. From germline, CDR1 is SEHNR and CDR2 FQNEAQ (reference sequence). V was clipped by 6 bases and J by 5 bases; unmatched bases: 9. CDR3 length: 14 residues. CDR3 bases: TGTGCCAGCAGTTCAACAGGGGGAATCGACGAGCAGTACTTC. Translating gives CASSSTGGIDEQYF.

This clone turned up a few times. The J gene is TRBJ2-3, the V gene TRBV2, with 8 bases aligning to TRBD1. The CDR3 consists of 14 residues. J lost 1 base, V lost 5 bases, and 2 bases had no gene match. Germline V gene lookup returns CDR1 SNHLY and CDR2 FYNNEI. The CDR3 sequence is CASSRQGRTDTQYF. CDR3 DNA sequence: TGTGCCAGCAGTCGACAGGGGCGCACAGATACGCAGTATTTT.

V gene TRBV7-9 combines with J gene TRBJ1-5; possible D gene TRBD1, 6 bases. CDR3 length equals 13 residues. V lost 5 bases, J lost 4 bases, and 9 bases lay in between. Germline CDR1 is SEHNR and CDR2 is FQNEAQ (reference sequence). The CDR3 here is CASSPDRNQPQHF. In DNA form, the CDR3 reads TGTGCCAGCAGCCCCGACAGGAATCAGCCCCAGCATTTT.